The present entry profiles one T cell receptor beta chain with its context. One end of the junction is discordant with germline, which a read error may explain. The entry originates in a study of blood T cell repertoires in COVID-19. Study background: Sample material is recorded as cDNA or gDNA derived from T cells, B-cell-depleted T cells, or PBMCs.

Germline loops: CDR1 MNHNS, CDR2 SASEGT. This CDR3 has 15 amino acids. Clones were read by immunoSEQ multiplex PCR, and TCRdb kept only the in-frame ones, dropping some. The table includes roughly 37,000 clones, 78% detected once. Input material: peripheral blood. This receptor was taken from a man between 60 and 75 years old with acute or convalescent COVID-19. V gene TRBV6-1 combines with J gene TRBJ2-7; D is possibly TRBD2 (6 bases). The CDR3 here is CASIEVFGGPAEQYF. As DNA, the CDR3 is TGTGCCAGCATTGAAGTTTTCGGGGGTCCAGCCGAGCAGTACTTC.